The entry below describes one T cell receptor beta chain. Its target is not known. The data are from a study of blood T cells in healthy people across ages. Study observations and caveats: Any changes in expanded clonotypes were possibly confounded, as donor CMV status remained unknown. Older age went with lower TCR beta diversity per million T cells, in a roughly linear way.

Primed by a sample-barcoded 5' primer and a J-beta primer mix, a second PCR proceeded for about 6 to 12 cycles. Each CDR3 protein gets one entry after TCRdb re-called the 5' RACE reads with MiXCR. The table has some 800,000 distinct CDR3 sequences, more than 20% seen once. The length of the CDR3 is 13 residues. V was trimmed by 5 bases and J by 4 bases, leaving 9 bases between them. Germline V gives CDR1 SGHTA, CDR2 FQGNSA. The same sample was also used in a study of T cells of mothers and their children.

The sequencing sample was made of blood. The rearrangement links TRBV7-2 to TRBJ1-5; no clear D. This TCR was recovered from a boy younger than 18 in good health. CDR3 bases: TGTGCCAGCAGCGAGGTCCATAATCAGCCCCAGCATTTT. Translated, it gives CASSEVHNQPQHF.